A selection of T cell receptor beta chains follows, all from one sample in a study of regulatory and conventional T cells in RAG deficiency. Using immunoSEQ multiplex PCR, the repertoire was profiled, and TCRdb retains in-frame clones only, with some absent. The sample yields some 30,000 clones, just under 90% seen once. The same data also went into a second study, on regulatory T cells.

Material: CD8+ T cells sorted from blood. The receptors here all came from a human donor in good health. The CDR3 runs from the conserved cysteine through the conserved F or W. D genes are given only for firm matches. Size is stated for part of the rows, as once, few or many counts, or as a class when the clone is expanded.

d_call: TRBD2
j_call: TRBJ2-1
clone_size: .
v_call: TRBV9
cdr3_aa: CASSEVDETSLVGYNEQFF
cdr3_nt: TGTGCCAGCAGCGAAGTTGATGAGACTAGCTTGGTAGGTTACAATGAGCAGTTCTTC

d_call: .
j_call: TRBJ2-5
clone_size: .
v_call: TRBV19
cdr3_aa: CASSIAGETQYF
cdr3_nt: TGTGCCAGTAGTATAGCGGGGGAGACCCAGTACTTC

d_call: TRBD2
j_call: TRBJ2-3
clone_size: .
v_call: TRBV7-2
cdr3_aa: CVSSLAGGPSSTDTQYF
cdr3_nt: TGTGTCAGCAGCTTAGCGGGAGGGCCATCTAGCACAGATACGCAGTATTTT

d_call: TRBD2
j_call: TRBJ2-1
clone_size: .
v_call: TRBV10-2
cdr3_aa: CASGESGLAGETRSYNEQFF
cdr3_nt: TGCGCCAGCGGTGAGTCTGGACTAGCGGGGGAAACCCGGTCCTACAATGAGCAGTTCTTC

d_call: .
j_call: TRBJ2-7
clone_size: .
v_call: TRBV19
cdr3_aa: CASSETDFYEQYF
cdr3_nt: TGTGCCAGTAGTGAGACAGATTTCTACGAGCAGTACTTC

d_call: .
j_call: TRBJ2-7
clone_size: .
v_call: TRBV7-3
cdr3_aa: CASSLVGVGDYEQYF
cdr3_nt: TGTGCCAGCAGCTTAGTCGGGGTGGGCGACTACGAGCAGTACTTC

d_call: .
j_call: TRBJ2-7
clone_size: .
v_call: TRBV2
cdr3_aa: CASSESPIQASYEQYF
cdr3_nt: TGTGCCAGCAGTGAATCCCCGATTCAGGCCTCCTACGAGCAGTACTTC

d_call: TRBD2
j_call: TRBJ2-1
clone_size: .
v_call: TRBV6-1
cdr3_aa: CASSELAGWGNEQFF
cdr3_nt: TGTGCCAGCAGTGAGCTAGCGGGGTGGGGAAATGAGCAGTTCTTC

d_call: .
j_call: TRBJ2-6
clone_size: few
v_call: TRBV28
cdr3_aa: CASSLEESSGANVLTF
cdr3_nt: TGTGCCAGCAGTTTAGAAGAGAGCTCTGGGGCCAACGTCCTGACTTTC

d_call: TRBD2
j_call: TRBJ2-3
clone_size: .
v_call: TRBV5-4
cdr3_aa: CASSFFGGGPSGTQYF
cdr3_nt: TGTGCCAGCAGCTTCTTCGGGGGGGGACCCTCGGGTACGCAGTATTTT

d_call: TRBD1
j_call: TRBJ2-5
clone_size: once
v_call: TRBV10-2
cdr3_aa: CASSGDRGETQYF
cdr3_nt: TGCGCCAGCAGTGGGGACAGGGGCGAGACCCAGTACTTC

d_call: TRBD1
j_call: TRBJ1-6
clone_size: .
v_call: TRBV4-1
cdr3_aa: CASSQPTGQFYSPLHF
cdr3_nt: TGCGCCAGCAGCCAACCGACGGGACAGTTTTATTCACCCCTCCACTTT

d_call: .
j_call: TRBJ1-2
clone_size: .
v_call: TRBV2
cdr3_aa: CASSENVGLNYGYTF
cdr3_nt: TGTGCCAGCAGTGAAAATGTAGGACTGAACTATGGCTACACCTTC

d_call: .
j_call: TRBJ2-7
clone_size: .
v_call: TRBV5-1
cdr3_aa: CASSSEYSEQYF
cdr3_nt: TGCGCCAGCAGCTCAGAGTACTCCGAGCAGTACTTC

d_call: .
j_call: TRBJ1-3
clone_size: .
v_call: TRBV29-1
cdr3_aa: CSAEVAADSGNTIYF
cdr3_nt: TGCAGCGCAGAGGTGGCCGCGGACTCTGGAAACACCATATATTTT

d_call: .
j_call: TRBJ2-1
clone_size: .
v_call: TRBV5-4
cdr3_aa: CASSANLGIRDEQFF
cdr3_nt: TGTGCCAGCAGTGCGAATCTAGGGATCAGGGATGAGCAGTTCTTC

d_call: .
j_call: TRBJ2-7
clone_size: .
v_call: TRBV13
cdr3_aa: CASSLGSTRREQYF
cdr3_nt: TGTGCCAGCAGCTTAGGATCGACCCGACGAGAGCAGTACTTC

d_call: TRBD2
j_call: TRBJ2-3
clone_size: .
v_call: TRBV27
cdr3_aa: CASGLAGPLVIETDTQYF
cdr3_nt: TGTGCCAGTGGACTAGCGGGGCCCCTGGTGATTGAGACAGATACGCAGTATTTT

d_call: .
j_call: TRBJ2-7
clone_size: .
v_call: TRBV19
cdr3_aa: CDEDIEQYF
cdr3_nt: TGCGACGAAGACATCGAGCAGTACTTC

d_call: .
j_call: TRBJ1-2
clone_size: .
v_call: TRBV7-8
cdr3_aa: CASSLDRYYGYTF
cdr3_nt: TGTGCCAGCAGCTTAGACAGATACTATGGCTACACCTTC

d_call: .
j_call: TRBJ2-5
clone_size: .
v_call: TRBV2
cdr3_aa: CASIQAGVETQYF
cdr3_nt: TGTGCCAGCATTCAGGCAGGGGTGGAGACCCAGTACTTC

d_call: TRBD1
j_call: TRBJ2-1
clone_size: .
v_call: TRBV29-1
cdr3_aa: CSASGTGGHEQFF
cdr3_nt: TGCAGCGCATCCGGGACAGGTGGCCATGAGCAGTTCTTC

d_call: .
j_call: TRBJ2-3
clone_size: .
v_call: TRBV27
cdr3_aa: CASIGAGDTDTQYF
cdr3_nt: TGTGCCAGCATTGGGGCCGGGGACACAGATACGCAGTATTTT

d_call: .
j_call: TRBJ1-2
clone_size: .
v_call: TRBV11-2
cdr3_aa: CASSIWDGYGYTF
cdr3_nt: TGTGCCAGCAGCATCTGGGACGGCTATGGCTACACCTTC

d_call: .
j_call: TRBJ2-7
clone_size: .
v_call: TRBV2
cdr3_aa: CASSESRPGMDEQYF
cdr3_nt: TGTGCCAGCAGTGAGTCCCGACCGGGTATGGACGAGCAGTACTTC

d_call: .
j_call: TRBJ2-4
clone_size: .
v_call: TRBV6-5
cdr3_aa: CASSTSAKNIQYF
cdr3_nt: TGTGCCAGCAGTACTAGCGCCAAAAACATTCAGTACTTC

d_call: .
j_call: TRBJ2-2
clone_size: .
v_call: TRBV27
cdr3_aa: CASSWTENTGELFF
cdr3_nt: TGTGCCAGCAGTTGGACAGAGAACACCGGGGAGCTGTTTTTT

d_call: .
j_call: TRBJ2-7
clone_size: .
v_call: TRBV18
cdr3_aa: CASSPPGGSGQTF
cdr3_nt: TGTGCCAGCTCACCACCGGGGGGGTCGGGACAGACTTTC

d_call: .
j_call: TRBJ2-5
clone_size: .
v_call: TRBV6-5
cdr3_aa: CARVIRSETQYF
cdr3_nt: TGTGCCAGGGTTATTAGGTCAGAGACCCAGTACTTC

d_call: .
j_call: TRBJ2-7
clone_size: .
v_call: TRBV5-1
cdr3_aa: CASSYTPGGGYEQYF
cdr3_nt: TGCGCCAGCAGCTACACCCCGGGGGGCGGCTACGAGCAGTACTTC

d_call: TRBD1
j_call: TRBJ1-4
clone_size: once
v_call: TRBV28
cdr3_aa: CASSSQDRGNEKLFF
cdr3_nt: TGTGCCAGCAGCTCCCAAGACAGGGGAAATGAAAAACTGTTTTTT

d_call: .
j_call: TRBJ1-2
clone_size: .
v_call: TRBV15
cdr3_aa: CATSRVPDYGYTF
cdr3_nt: TGTGCCACCAGCAGAGTGCCAGACTATGGCTACACCTTC

d_call: .
j_call: TRBJ2-6
clone_size: .
v_call: TRBV27
cdr3_aa: CASSAGPSGANVLTF
cdr3_nt: TGTGCCAGCAGTGCAGGGCCATCTGGGGCCAACGTCCTGACTTTC

d_call: .
j_call: TRBJ2-1
clone_size: once
v_call: TRBV19
cdr3_aa: CASRRGRGADEQFF
cdr3_nt: TGTGCCAGCCGACGAGGCCGGGGGGCCGATGAGCAGTTCTTC

d_call: .
j_call: TRBJ2-7
clone_size: .
v_call: TRBV9
cdr3_aa: CASSVDVSMGYEQYF
cdr3_nt: TGTGCCAGCAGCGTAGATGTTAGCATGGGCTACGAGCAGTACTTC

d_call: .
j_call: TRBJ2-7
clone_size: once
v_call: TRBV19
cdr3_aa: CASSMGGTDEQYF
cdr3_nt: TGTGCCAGTAGTATGGGCGGGACAGACGAGCAGTACTTC

d_call: .
j_call: TRBJ2-7
clone_size: .
v_call: TRBV6-5
cdr3_aa: CASSYYWGDTSYEQYF
cdr3_nt: TGTGCCAGCAGTTACTATTGGGGGGACACCTCCTACGAGCAGTACTTC

d_call: .
j_call: TRBJ1-3
clone_size: few
v_call: TRBV7-2
cdr3_aa: CASSSVGPGNTIYF
cdr3_nt: TGTGCCAGCAGTTCTGTGGGGCCTGGAAACACCATATATTTT

d_call: TRBD1
j_call: TRBJ2-5
clone_size: .
v_call: TRBV7-6
cdr3_aa: CASSLAGDRAGETQYF
cdr3_nt: TGTGCCAGCAGCTTAGCGGGGGACAGGGCAGGCGAGACCCAGTACTTC

d_call: .
j_call: TRBJ2-2
clone_size: .
v_call: TRBV11-2
cdr3_aa: CASSFETNTGELFF
cdr3_nt: TGTGCCAGCAGCTTCGAGACCAACACCGGGGAGCTGTTTTTT

d_call: .
j_call: TRBJ2-1
clone_size: .
v_call: TRBV10-1
cdr3_aa: CASSPRSYNEQFF
cdr3_nt: TGCGCCAGCAGTCCCAGGTCCTACAATGAGCAGTTCTTC

d_call: .
j_call: TRBJ2-7
clone_size: .
v_call: TRBV27
cdr3_aa: CASSLSHRTSEYEQYF
cdr3_nt: TGTGCCAGCAGTTTATCTCACCGGACATCCGAATACGAGCAGTACTTC

d_call: .
j_call: TRBJ1-2
clone_size: .
v_call: TRBV6-1
cdr3_aa: CASLQAVIYGYTF
cdr3_nt: TGTGCCAGCCTCCAGGCCGTAATCTATGGCTACACCTTC

d_call: .
j_call: TRBJ2-7
clone_size: few
v_call: TRBV7-9
cdr3_aa: CASSPLVEGVTYEQYF
cdr3_nt: TGTGCCAGCAGCCCCCTCGTGGAGGGCGTCACCTACGAGCAGTACTTC

d_call: .
j_call: TRBJ1-1
clone_size: .
v_call: TRBV10-3
cdr3_aa: CAIGGRINLGTEAFF
cdr3_nt: TGTGCCATCGGGGGCAGGATTAATCTGGGGACTGAAGCTTTCTTT

d_call: .
j_call: TRBJ2-2
clone_size: .
v_call: TRBV7-6
cdr3_aa: CASSLDPNTGELFF
cdr3_nt: TGTGCCAGCAGCTTAGACCCGAACACCGGGGAGCTGTTTTTT

d_call: TRBD2
j_call: TRBJ2-1
clone_size: .
v_call: TRBV7-9
cdr3_aa: CASSLSLAGGPNEQFF
cdr3_nt: TGTGCCAGCAGCTTATCCCTAGCGGGAGGGCCCAATGAGCAGTTCTTC

d_call: .
j_call: TRBJ1-5
clone_size: .
v_call: TRBV27
cdr3_aa: CASSLSGNQPQHF
cdr3_nt: TGTGCCAGCAGTTTGTCAGGGAACCAGCCCCAGCATTTT

d_call: TRBD2
j_call: TRBJ2-1
clone_size: .
v_call: TRBV7-9
cdr3_aa: CASSLPQGLAGGPYEQFF
cdr3_nt: TGTGCCAGCAGCTTACCCCAGGGACTAGCGGGAGGGCCCTATGAGCAGTTCTTC

d_call: TRBD1
j_call: TRBJ1-1
clone_size: .
v_call: TRBV7-8
cdr3_aa: CASSLWDREVDTEAFF
cdr3_nt: TGTGCCAGCAGCTTATGGGACAGGGAGGTCGACACTGAAGCTTTCTTT

d_call: TRBD2
j_call: TRBJ2-1
clone_size: once
v_call: TRBV7-2
cdr3_aa: CASSFTLAGVYNEQFF
cdr3_nt: TGTGCCAGCAGCTTTACGTTAGCGGGGGTGTACAATGAGCAGTTCTTC

d_call: .
j_call: TRBJ1-1
clone_size: .
v_call: TRBV28
cdr3_aa: CASSDRYTEAFF
cdr3_nt: TGTGCCAGCAGCGATAGGTACACTGAAGCTTTCTTT

d_call: .
j_call: TRBJ1-6
clone_size: .
v_call: TRBV28
cdr3_aa: CATRRSSYNSPLHF
cdr3_nt: TGTGCCACCAGGAGGAGCTCCTATAATTCACCCCTCCACTTT

d_call: TRBD1
j_call: TRBJ2-1
clone_size: once
v_call: TRBV2
cdr3_aa: CASTGRGGPQYNEQFF
cdr3_nt: TGTGCCAGCACCGGACGAGGGGGCCCCCAGTACAATGAGCAGTTCTTC

d_call: .
j_call: TRBJ1-1
clone_size: .
v_call: TRBV27
cdr3_aa: CASSLDPGNTEAFF
cdr3_nt: TGTGCCAGCAGTTTAGACCCTGGTAACACTGAAGCTTTCTTT

d_call: .
j_call: TRBJ1-5
clone_size: once
v_call: TRBV5-6
cdr3_aa: CASSFTPGAAQPQHF
cdr3_nt: TGTGCCAGCAGCTTTACCCCGGGGGCGGCTCAGCCCCAGCATTTT